These 21 T cell receptor beta chains originate from one sample sequenced in a study of type 1 regulatory T cells. Via MiXCR, TCRdb re-called the reads, giving one row per CDR3 protein. The sample has over 55,000 distinct CDR3 sequences, approximately 64% seen once; the top ten hold less than 8.5%. What these receptors recognize is not known. Sample: cultured T cells, either the whole culture or a sorted T cell fraction (not recorded which). Indicated subset: Tr1-enriched cell product generated in vitro against host alloantigens. The receptors come from a human donor in good health.

The chain couples TRBV30 to TRBJ1-1, with D possibly being TRBD1 (5 bases). The CDR3 consists of 14 residues. The germline gives CDR1 GTSNPN, CDR2 SVGIG (reference sequence). The ends were cut back, 4 bases at V and 8 bases at J, with 20 bases in the middle. The CDR3 DNA reads TGTGCCTGGAAGGCGGGACGTAGGACGATCGAAGCTTTCTTT. It specifies CAWKAGRRTIEAFF.

This clonotype appeared a single time. This chain uses TRBV7-8 with TRBJ2-4, with 8 nucleotides matching TRBD2. This CDR3 contains 16 residues. CDR1 is SGHVS, CDR2 FQNEAQ, per germline. After removal of 5 bases from V and 0 bases from J, the junction contained 6 bases not matched to a gene. CDR3 bases: TGTGCCAGCAGCCCCAGCGGGAGTCGAGCCAAAAACATTCAGTACTTC. It encodes CASSPSGSRAKNIQYF.

The CDR3, as DNA: TGCGCCAGCGCAGGGGTCAGGGGTTACGAGCAGTACTTC. Translated: CASAGVRGYEQYF. The chain couples TRBV5-1 to TRBJ2-7; possibly TRBD1 for D (6 bases). Germline CDR1 and CDR2: SGHRS and YFSETQ. V was shortened by 7 bases and J by 4 bases, with 15 bases between the two germline ends. The CDR3 consists of 13 residues.

Only a few counts were recorded for this clonotype. This chain connects TRBV20-1 to TRBJ2-7; 11 bases fit TRBD1. V lost 4 bases, J lost 5 bases, and 10 bases stayed unmatched. The CDR3 is made up of 15 amino acids. Germline assignment: CDR1 DFQATT and CDR2 SNEGSKA (reference sequence). The CDR3 loop reads CSATPGTGGINEQYF. The CDR3 region has the DNA TGCAGTGCTACGCCCGGGACAGGGGGAATAAACGAGCAGTACTTC.

This clonotype has a handful of counts. This chain uses TRBV5-1 with TRBJ1-4; TRBD1 is a possible D gene (5 bases). Trimming took off 4 bases at V and 6 bases at J, with 16 bases between the two ends. Germline CDR1 is SGHRS and CDR2 is YFSETQ. The CDR3 is 15 amino acids. Here the CDR3 reads CASSKGPDRDEKLFF. CDR3 in DNA: TGCGCCAGCAGCAAAGGACCTGACAGAGATGAAAAACTGTTTTTT.

The sample holds a few counts of this clonotype. The chain recombines TRBV9 with TRBJ1-5; TRBD1 aligns across 10 bases. J lost 5 bases, V lost 3 bases, and 5 bases had no gene match. CDR3 length: 15 amino acids. Germline V gene lookup returns CDR1 SGDLS and CDR2 YYNGEE. The CDR3 loop is CASSASTGGYQPQHF. In DNA, the CDR3 is TGTGCCAGCAGCGCCTCGACAGGGGGCTATCAGCCCCAGCATTTT.

The chain couples TRBV5-1 to TRBJ2-5; TRBD2 matches 11 bases. The CDR3 length is 15 residues. J lost 5 bases, V lost 4 bases, and 7 bases had no gene match. Germline lookup yields CDR1 SGHRS and CDR2 YFSETQ. CDR3 nucleotide sequence: TGCGCCAGCAGCCCTTCACTAGCGGGAGTGGAGACCCAGTACTTC. Its protein product is CASSPSLAGVETQYF.

This sequence joins TRBV6-1 and TRBJ2-5, with a tentative D call TRBD1 (5 bases). CDR1 is MNHNS, CDR2 SASEGT, per germline. V was cut by 2 bases and J by 7 bases, with 17 bases left in between. This CDR3 has 15 amino acids. DNA for the CDR3: TGTGCCAGCAGTGAAAGGTGGGGCCCGCAGGTGACCCAGTACTTC. Amino acids: CASSERWGPQVTQYF.

This chain connects TRBV24-1 to TRBJ2-7; D call uncertain. CDR3 length: 13 amino acids. V was clipped by 3 bases and J by 3 bases, with 8 bases between them. Germline loops: CDR1 KGHDR, CDR2 SFDVKD. The CDR3 reads CATSDAVFYEQYF. DNA for the CDR3: TGTGCCACCAGTGATGCGGTTTTCTACGAGCAGTACTTC.

The rearrangement links TRBV7-2 to TRBJ1-2; D not resolved. Trimming cost V 3 bases and J 8 bases, with 16 bases left between them. The germline gives CDR1 SGHTA, CDR2 FQGNSA. The CDR3 covers 14 residues. Written as DNA, the CDR3 is TGTGCCAGCAGCTTTCGGACGGAGTCGGGAGGCTACACCTTC. It is translated as CASSFRTESGGYTF.

Comment on this clonotype: The junction shows a germline mismatch at one end, possibly a read error. The V and J genes are TRBV20-1 and TRBJ2-3, with TRBD2 as a possible D gene (6 bases). From germline, CDR1 is DFQATT and CDR2 SNEGSKA (reference sequence). This CDR3 comprises 17 residues. The CDR3 nucleotides read TGCGGTGCTAGCCCGAGGGGTGGGGACTTGATCACAGATACGCAGTATTTT. Protein: CGASPRGGDLITDTQYF.

This clonotype has a handful of counts. The V and J genes are TRBV2 and TRBJ2-5, with TRBD1 as a possible D gene (6 bases). Germline CDR1 is SNHLY and CDR2 is FYNNEI. The CDR3 extends over 14 amino acids. Trimming left V 6 bases short and J 1 base short, with 12 bases between. In DNA, the CDR3 is TGTGCCAGCAGAACCGGGACAACCCAAGAGACCCAGTACTTC. Protein product: CASRTGTTQETQYF.

The rearrangement joins TRBV15 to TRBJ2-5; D is uncertain. The CDR3 contains 14 residues. CDR1 LNHNV and CDR2 YYDKDF come from the germline V gene (reference sequence). Deletions cut 5 bases from V and 3 bases from J, with 13 bases between. CDR3 sequence reads: CATSRTGPEETQYF. The CDR3 nucleotides read TGTGCCACCAGCCGGACGGGCCCCGAAGAGACCCAGTACTTC.

The chain recombines TRBV5-4 with TRBJ2-4, with 15 positions matching TRBD2. Trimming removed 3 bases from V and 6 bases from J; junction bases left unmatched: 7. Germline lookup yields CDR1 SGHNT and CDR2 YYREEE (reference sequence). This CDR3 spans 17 amino acids. Written as DNA, the CDR3 is TGTGCCAGCAGCTCAGGACTAGCGGGAGGGCCGGTAAACATTCAGTACTTC. Translating it yields CASSSGLAGGPVNIQYF.

The V and J genes are TRBV2 and TRBJ2-2; the D gene is possibly TRBD1 (5 bases). Germline V gene data show CDR1 as SNHLY and CDR2 as FYNNEI. Trimming removed 3 bases at V and 0 bases at J, with 11 bases between. This CDR3 region has 16 residues. The CDR3 here is CASSEGLRSNTGELFF. The CDR3 coding sequence is TGTGCCAGCAGTGAGGGGCTTAGGTCGAACACCGGGGAGCTGTTTTTT.

This clonotype occurred a few times. The chain uses TRBV29-1 and TRBJ1-1, with D unresolved. CDR1 is SQVTM and CDR2 is ANQGSEA in the germline V gene. The CDR3 covers 14 residues. The V end lost 6 bases, the J end lost 5 bases, and 19 bases lay between the germline ends. The CDR3 here is CSVASGSAGTEAFF. CDR3 in DNA: TGCAGCGTGGCGTCCGGGAGCGCCGGGACTGAAGCTTTCTTT.

This chain uses TRBV7-9 with TRBJ2-1, with TRBD2 matching 13 bases. After removal of 1 base from V and 4 bases from J, the junction contained 10 bases not matched to a gene. The CDR3 covers 19 residues. Germline CDR1 and CDR2: SEHNR and FQNEAQ (reference sequence). CDR3 region: CASSLVRLAGGNPYNEQFF. The CDR3 region has the DNA TGTGCCAGCAGCTTAGTTAGACTAGCGGGAGGAAATCCGTACAATGAGCAGTTCTTC.

The CDR3 loop is CAWSRRDRGNTDTQYF. CDR3 nucleotides: TGTGCCTGGAGTCGCCGGGACAGGGGAAACACAGATACGCAGTATTTT. The chain combines TRBV30 with TRBJ2-3, with TRBD1 matching 10 bases. J lost 2 bases, V lost 2 bases, and 7 bases had no gene match. The germline V gene has CDR1 GTSNPN and CDR2 SVGIG (reference sequence). This CDR3 comprises 16 residues.

J is TRBJ2-7 and V is TRBV21-1. TRBV21-1 is recorded as a pseudogene. The CDR3 covers 14 residues. CDR3 coding DNA: TGTGCCAGAGAAGAGGCGAACTCATCGGGGGAGCAGTACTTC. Protein product: CAREEANSSGEQYF.

This clonotype was seen repeatedly, ten times or more. The V call is TRBV28, the J call TRBJ2-1, with no clear D. V dropped 1 base and J dropped 2 bases, with 9 bases sitting between them. Germline CDR1 is MDHEN and CDR2 is SYDVKM. The CDR3 is made up of 15 amino acids. CDR3 DNA sequence: TGTGCCAGCAGTTTATTAGTTTCGCCCTACAATGAGCAGTTCTTC. Protein product: CASSLLVSPYNEQFF.

The CDR3 DNA follows: TGTGCCAGCAGCCAGGCGACAGGTCAGCAGCCCCAGCATTTT. Protein sequence: CASSQATGQQPQHF. The J gene is TRBJ1-5, the V gene TRBV3-1, with D tentatively TRBD1 (6 bases). Germline V CDR1 and CDR2: LGHDT, YNNKEL (reference sequence). Trimming cost V 3 bases and J 7 bases, with 13 bases left between them. There are 14 residues in the CDR3.